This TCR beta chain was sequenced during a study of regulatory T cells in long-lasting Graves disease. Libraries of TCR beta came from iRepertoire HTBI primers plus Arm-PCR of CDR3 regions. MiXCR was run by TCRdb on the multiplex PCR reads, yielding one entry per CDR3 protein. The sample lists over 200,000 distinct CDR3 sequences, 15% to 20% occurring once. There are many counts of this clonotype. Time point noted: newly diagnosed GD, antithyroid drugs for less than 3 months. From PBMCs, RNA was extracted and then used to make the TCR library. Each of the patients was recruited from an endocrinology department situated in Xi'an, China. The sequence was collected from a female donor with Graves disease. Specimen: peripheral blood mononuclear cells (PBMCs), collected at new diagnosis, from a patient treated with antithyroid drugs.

This chain's CDR3 is CSAPGGSDTEAFF. CDR3 coding DNA: TGCAGTGCCCCCGGGGGGTCGGATACTGAAGCTTTCTTT. The chain carries TRBV20-1 and TRBJ1-1; the D gene is possibly TRBD1 (5 bases). The CDR3 is made up of 13 amino acids. Germline V gene sequence: CDR1 DFQATT, CDR2 SNEGSKA (reference sequence). V was trimmed by 6 bases and J by 5 bases, leaving 16 bases between them.